These 14 T cell receptor beta chains originate from one sample sequenced in a study of molecular identifiers for immune sequencing clone quantification. Via MiXCR, TCRdb re-called the PCR reads, giving one row per CDR3 protein. In the table there are about 60,000 distinct CDR3 sequences, less than 20% of which are singletons. The sequenced sample consisted of naive CD8+ T cells from blood, with Jurkat cell RNA spiked in. Subset in this sample: FACS-sorted CD8+CD4-CCR7+CD45RA+ naive T cells. These receptor sequences come from a human donor in good health. Some libraries in this study had Jurkat cell RNA spiked in.

This clonotype was seen many times. The chain is built from TRBV29-1 and TRBJ1-2; weak D call: TRBD1 (6 bases). The length of the CDR3 is 12 residues. V was clipped by 7 bases and J by 3 bases, with 12 bases between them. Per germline, CDR1 SQVTM and CDR2 ANQGSEA. The CDR3: CSGRDIDYGYTF. CDR3 coding DNA: TGCAGCGGACGGGACATTGACTATGGCTACACCTTC.

This clonotype was observed a handful of times. This chain uses TRBV11-3 with TRBJ2-1; 10 nucleotides align to TRBD2. The length of the CDR3 is 14 residues. The trim removed 7 bases at V and 8 bases at J, leaving 8 bases unmatched. Germline V gives CDR1 SGHNT, CDR2 YENEEA. In DNA, the CDR3 is TGTGCCAGCACCAAGCGGGAGGGCCGAGATGAGCAGTTCTTC. Its translation: CASTKREGRDEQFF.

This clonotype came up many times. The rearrangement links TRBV27 to TRBJ1-4; D is perhaps TRBD1 (6 bases). CDR1 is MNHEY, CDR2 SMNVEV, per germline (reference sequence). This CDR3 spans 15 amino acids. Trimming removed 5 bases from V and 7 bases from J, with 17 bases in between. CDR3 nucleotide sequence: TGTGCCAGCAGTCTCGTTAGAGGGGGAGGTGAAAAACTGTTTTTT. Protein product: CASSLVRGGGEKLFF.

Regarding this clonotype: One base away lies a much larger clone, so this may be a sequencing read error. The chain recombines TRBV5-1 with TRBJ1-5, with D uncertain. The CDR3 spans 15 residues. The germline V gene encodes CDR1 SGHRS and CDR2 YFSETQ. This chain's CDR3 is CASSLGGYSNQPRHF. The CDR3 DNA is TGCGCCAGCAGCTTGGGAGGATATAGCAATCAGCCCCGGCATTTT.

Regarding this clonotype: Being one base from a much bigger clone, this may be a read error. This chain joins TRBV6-5 and TRBJ2-3; a possible D gene is TRBD2 (5 bases). V gave up 6 bases and J gave up 0 bases, with 19 bases separating them. The CDR3 length is 17 residues. Germline V gives CDR1 MNHEY, CDR2 SVGAGI. The CDR3 bases are TGTGCCAGCAGCGTGACCGACTACTATTCTAGCACAGATACGCAGTATTTT. This codes for CASSVTDYYSSTDTQYF.

On this clonotype: The junction shows a germline mismatch at one end, possibly a read error. V and J are TRBV12-5 and TRBJ2-1; D might be TRBD1 or TRBD2, each matching 5 bases. This CDR3 has 13 amino acids. In germline, CDR1 is LGHNT, CDR2 FRNRAP. The CDR3 sequence: CAGGLGPEGEQFF. The CDR3 DNA is TGTGCTGGTGGTTTGGGACCCGAAGGTGAGCAGTTCTTC.

This clonotype was recorded at least ten times. This rearrangement joins TRBV2 to TRBJ2-7; possible D gene TRBD1, 5 bases. Trimming stripped 7 bases from V and 0 bases from J, with 13 bases between. The CDR3 totals 14 residues. The germline gives CDR1 SNHLY, CDR2 FYNNEI. The CDR3 sequence is CASIEARVSYEQYF. The CDR3 nucleotides are TGTGCCAGCATAGAGGCCAGGGTCTCCTACGAGCAGTACTTC.

J is TRBJ2-7 and V is TRBV12-3 or TRBV12-4; 8 positions agree with TRBD1. J was trimmed by 6 bases and V by 5 bases; bases with no gene match: 9. This CDR3 spans 14 amino acids. CDR3 in DNA: TGTGCCAGCAGTGACACGGGACAGGAGCGCGAGCAGTACTTC. This codes for CASSDTGQEREQYF.

About this clonotype itself: With a much larger clone just one base away, this may be a read error. The rearrangement joins TRBV7-8 to TRBJ2-2; D unclear. The germline V gene encodes CDR1 SGHVS and CDR2 FQNEAQ. This CDR3 has 15 residues. Between the trimmed V and J ends, which lost 2 bases and 2 bases, there was a span of 9 bases. This chain's CDR3 is CASSLYPDNTGELFF. The CDR3 coding sequence is TGTGCCAGCAGCTTATATCCGGACAACACCGGGGAGCTGTTTTTT.

Many counts were recorded for this clonotype. V usage is TRBV29-1 and J usage is TRBJ2-2; D call uncertain. Germline lookup yields CDR1 SQVTM and CDR2 ANQGSEA. This CDR3 comprises 13 residues. The germline V and J ends were trimmed by 4 bases and 0 bases, with 6 bases remaining between them. The CDR3: CSVVRTNTGELFF. DNA of the CDR3: TGCAGCGTTGTCCGTACGAACACCGGGGAGCTGTTTTTT.

The CDR3 is CATSDSGTSGRAGRYNEQFF. In DNA form, the CDR3 reads TGTGCCACCAGTGACTCTGGGACTAGCGGGAGGGCCGGGAGATACAATGAGCAGTTCTTC. The chain is built from TRBV24-1 and TRBJ2-1; 16 bases fit TRBD2. Germline lookup yields CDR1 KGHDR and CDR2 SFDVKD. The CDR3 sequence is 20 residues long. J lost 4 bases, V lost 4 bases, and 12 bases had no gene match.

V and J are TRBV7-6 and TRBJ2-1, with TRBD2 matching 14 bases. Germline CDR1 is SGHVS and CDR2 is FNYEAQ. The CDR3 consists of 16 residues. V trimming: 2 bases; J trimming: 7 bases; junction bases outside the gene matches: 4. The CDR3: CASSLMTSGRDNEQFF. The CDR3 nucleotides read TGTGCCAGCAGCTTAATGACTAGCGGGAGGGATAATGAGCAGTTCTTC.

The count of this clonotype is one. The chain is built from TRBV13 and TRBJ2-7; D might be TRBD1 or TRBD2, each matching 5 bases. Trimming removed 0 bases from V and 7 bases from J, with 13 bases in between. Per the germline V gene, CDR1 is PRHDT and CDR2 is FYEKMQ (reference sequence). The CDR3 consists of 14 residues. Written as DNA, the CDR3 is TGTGCCAGCAGCTTAGGGGGGGAGTGGGAGGAGCAGTACTTC. It encodes CASSLGGEWEEQYF.

There are many counts of this clonotype. The chain uses TRBV6-5 and TRBJ2-3, with 11 bases identical to TRBD2. This CDR3 region has 15 residues. Germline assignment: CDR1 MNHEY and CDR2 SVGAGI. The trim removed 4 bases at V and 4 bases at J, leaving 4 bases unmatched. The CDR3 DNA follows: TGTGCCAGCAGTTCCCTAGCGGGAGGTTCAGATACGCAGTATTTT. Its protein is CASSSLAGGSDTQYF.